Presented here are 27 T cell receptor beta chains from one specimen sequenced in a study of shared clonotypes between healthy human individuals. Repertoires were generated with immunoSEQ multiplex PCR, while TCRdb's copy carries only in-frame clones and drops some. The data show 1,400,000 or so clones, approximately 98.5% seen once. The sample comprised naive CD4+ T cells sorted from blood. Subset given: CD45RA+ positively selected. These TCRs come from a young man in good health.

The J gene is TRBJ2-2, the V gene TRBV5-1, with 10 nucleotides matching TRBD1. The junction had 8 bases not matched to a gene; V was cut back by 1 base and J by 8 bases. Germline V gene lookup returns CDR1 SGHRS and CDR2 YFSETQ. The CDR3 runs to 16 residues. CDR3 DNA sequence: TGCGCCAGCAGCTTGACCGGGACAGGGGCGATTGGGGAGCTGTTTTTT. Translating gives CASSLTGTGAIGELFF.

For the CDR3, the DNA is TGTGCCAGCAGCGTAGTATCCCTTCCGGGGGGCCAAGAGACCCAGTACTTC. This gives the protein CASSVVSLPGGQETQYF. The rearrangement joins TRBV9 to TRBJ2-5; TRBD2 matches 7 bases. J was trimmed by 1 base and V by 0 bases; bases with no gene match: 9. The CDR3 sequence is 17 residues long. Germline CDR1 is SGDLS and CDR2 is YYNGEE.

The chain uses TRBV5-6 and TRBJ2-5, with 10 bases aligning to TRBD2. V lost 5 bases to trimming and J lost 5 bases; unmatched junction nucleotides: 9. Germline V gives CDR1 SGHDT, CDR2 YYEEEE. The CDR3 is made up of 15 amino acids. DNA for the CDR3: TGTGCCAGCAGGAGCCCTAGCGGGAGTAGGGAGACCCAGTACTTC. It codes for CASRSPSGSRETQYF.

V gene TRBV18 combines with J gene TRBJ2-7; D gene uncertain. This CDR3 is built from 14 residues. Germline V gene sequence: CDR1 KGHSH, CDR2 LQKENI. The V end was cut by 0 bases, the J end by 1 base, with 7 bases between. Here the CDR3 reads CASSPPLVSYEQYF. In nucleotides, the CDR3 is TGTGCCAGCTCACCACCGCTAGTTTCCTACGAGCAGTACTTC.

V usage is TRBV7-9 and J usage is TRBJ2-1; 10 bases match TRBD2. Germline CDR1 SEHNR, CDR2 FQNEAQ (reference sequence). The ends lost 1 base at V and 9 bases at J; junction bases unmatched: 15. This CDR3 is built from 18 residues. The CDR3 DNA is TGTGCCAGCAGCTTAGGTGCTTCTAGCGGGAGTAATTTTGGTGAGCAGTTCTTC. This gives the protein CASSLGASSGSNFGEQFF.

The chain recombines TRBV6-4 with TRBJ2-3, with TRBD2 identical over 13 bases. Unmatched junction bases numbered 3, after V lost 4 bases and J lost 5 bases. The length of the CDR3 is 15 residues. Germline V gives CDR1 MRHNA, CDR2 SNTAGT. CDR3 in amino acids: CASSGGLAGRDTQYF. As DNA, the CDR3 is TGTGCCAGCAGTGGGGGACTAGCGGGACGAGATACGCAGTATTTT.

The chain carries TRBV19 and TRBJ2-7; TRBD2 might be the D (6 bases). V was shortened by 2 bases and J by 2 bases, with 10 bases between the two germline ends. The germline CDR1 and CDR2 sequences are LNHDA and SQIVND (reference sequence). This CDR3 is built from 14 residues. The CDR3 bases are TGTGCCAGTAGTATATTTAGCGGTGCCTACGAGCAGTACTTC. The encoded protein is CASSIFSGAYEQYF.

Concerning this clone: This same CDR3 is encoded by further DNA sequences in the sample. The chain couples TRBV28 to TRBJ1-2, with D possibly matching TRBD1 (5 bases). This CDR3 has 13 residues. V dropped 3 bases and J dropped 4 bases, with 9 bases sitting between them. CDR1 and CDR2 from the germline V gene are MDHEN and SYDVKM. The DNA of the CDR3 is TGTGCCAGCAGTTTCGGGGGGACCTATGGCTACACCTTC. Protein sequence: CASSFGGTYGYTF.

This clone was picked up a small number of times. The chain links TRBV10-1 to TRBJ1-5; 9 bases map to TRBD1. The trim removed 4 bases at V and 6 bases at J, leaving 1 base unmatched. CDR1 WNHNN and CDR2 SYGVQD come from the germline V gene (reference sequence). The CDR3 length is 13 residues. The chain's CDR3 is CASSGGQGQPQHF. The CDR3 DNA sequence: TGCGCCAGCAGTGGGGGACAGGGTCAGCCCCAGCATTTT.

The genes are TRBV7-2 and TRBJ2-7, with TRBD2 as a possible D gene (5 bases). This CDR3 is 14 amino acids long. The V gene's germline CDR1 is SGHTA and CDR2 FQGNSA. Between the trimmed V and J ends, which lost 1 base and 5 bases, there was a span of 12 bases. CDR3 loop: CASSLVGVAHEQYF. CDR3 nucleotides: TGTGCCAGCAGCTTAGTGGGAGTGGCCCACGAGCAGTACTTC.

This chain joins TRBV5-4 and TRBJ1-3, with a tentative D call TRBD1 (6 bases). The CDR3 consists of 14 residues. Trimming left V 4 bases short and J 4 bases short, with 12 bases between. Looked up from germline, CDR1 is SGHNT and CDR2 is YYREEE (reference sequence). CDR3 sequence reads: CASSLTGDGNTIYF. The CDR3 DNA follows: TGTGCCAGCAGCCTGACAGGTGACGGAAACACCATATATTTT.

The genes are TRBV2 and TRBJ2-4; D might be TRBD1 or TRBD2, each matching 5 bases. CDR3 length: 14 residues. Germline CDR1 SNHLY, CDR2 FYNNEI. V lost 3 bases to trimming and J lost 7 bases, with 13 bases between them. The CDR3 loop is CASSDRVGTNIQYF. CDR3 sequence (DNA): TGTGCCAGCAGTGACAGGGTCGGGACCAACATTCAGTACTTC.

The rearrangement links TRBV11-2 to TRBJ2-1; 13 bases line up with TRBD2. The length of the CDR3 is 17 residues. V dropped 5 bases and J dropped 8; count of bases not matched to a gene: 12. Germline CDR1 is SGHAT and CDR2 is FQNNGV. This CDR3 is CASSLGLAGVAGDEQFF. The CDR3 DNA reads as TGTGCCAGCAGCCTTGGACTAGCGGGAGTAGCGGGCGATGAGCAGTTCTTC. Combining the CDR3 with reference TRBV11-2 and TRBJ2-1 gives the whole variable domain EAGVAQSPRYKIIEKRQSVAFWCNPISGHATLYWYQQILGQGPKLLIQFQNNGVVDDSQLPKDRFSAERLKGVDSTLKIQPAKLEDSAVYLCASSLGLAGVAGDEQFFGPGTRLTVL.

The rearrangement uses TRBV9 and TRBJ1-1; D is unclear. The CDR3 runs 13 residues. V lost 4 bases and J lost 2, with 9 bases in between. CDR1 is SGDLS, CDR2 YYNGEE, per germline. The CDR3 bases are TGTGCCAGCAGCCAACGGATTAACACTGAAGCTTTCTTT. Protein sequence: CASSQRINTEAFF.

The rearrangement uses TRBV6-6 and TRBJ1-2, with D possibly being TRBD1 (6 bases). CDR1 MNHNY and CDR2 SVGAGI come from the germline V gene (reference sequence). This CDR3 has 14 residues. The germline V and J ends were trimmed by 7 bases and 4 bases, with 16 bases remaining between them. Here the CDR3 reads CASNSLGAVYGYTF. The CDR3 nucleotides read TGTGCCAGCAATTCGCTGGGGGCAGTCTATGGCTACACCTTC.

The chain couples TRBV5-8 to TRBJ2-3; 12 bases fit TRBD1. The trim removed 0 bases at V and 1 base at J, leaving 3 bases unmatched. Germline lookup yields CDR1 SGHTS and CDR2 YDEGEE. CDR3 length: 17 residues. CDR3 loop: CASSLAGTGGGTDTQYF. Written as DNA, the CDR3 is TGTGCCAGCAGCTTGGCTGGGACAGGGGGCGGCACAGATACGCAGTATTTT. The variable domain in full, completed from reference TRBV5-8 and TRBJ2-3, reads EAGVTQSPTHLIKTRGQQATLRCSPISGHTSVYWYQQALGLGLQFLLWYDEGEERNRGNFPPRFSGRQFPNYSSELNVNALELEDSALYLCASSLAGTGGGTDTQYFGPGTRLTVL.

DNA of the CDR3: TGTGCCAGCAGCCAAGATGTTTGGGTACAGGGAAACTATGGCTACACCTTC. As protein: CASSQDVWVQGNYGYTF. The chain is built from TRBV4-2 and TRBJ1-2; weak D call: TRBD1 (6 bases). The V end lost 0 bases, the J end lost 2 bases, and 16 bases lay between the germline ends. Germline CDR1 and CDR2: LGHNA and YNFKEQ. This CDR3 contains 17 residues.

The rearrangement links TRBV29-1 to TRBJ2-1; 8 bases line up with TRBD2. The V gene's germline CDR1 is SQVTM and CDR2 ANQGSEA. V lost 1 base to trimming and J lost 2 bases; unmatched junction nucleotides: 4. This CDR3 contains 15 residues. CDR3 protein: CSVEVLAGAYNEQFF. CDR3 bases: TGCAGCGTTGAAGTTCTAGCGGGCGCCTACAATGAGCAGTTCTTC.

The chain combines TRBV11-3 with TRBJ2-1; 12 positions agree with TRBD2. Trimming cost V 2 bases and J 7 bases; bases outside gene matches: 3. Looked up from germline, CDR1 is SGHNT and CDR2 is YENEEA. The CDR3 sequence is 15 residues long. The CDR3 DNA reads as TGTGCCAGCAGCTTACGGGGGACTAGCGGGAATGAGCAGTTCTTC. The encoded protein is CASSLRGTSGNEQFF.

V usage is TRBV10-3 and J usage is TRBJ1-2, with D possibly TRBD1 on 5 matching bases. Per germline, CDR1 ENHRY and CDR2 SYGVKD. V lost 8 bases and J 4 bases, leaving 11 bases between the germline ends. The CDR3 spans 12 residues. The CDR3 here is CAIRDLTYGYTF. CDR3 sequence (DNA): TGTGCCATCCGGGACCTGACCTATGGCTACACCTTC.

The J gene is TRBJ1-1, the V gene TRBV28, with unresolved D. The length of the CDR3 is 16 residues. V gave up 3 bases and J gave up 0 bases, with 14 bases separating them. Looked up from germline, CDR1 is MDHEN and CDR2 is SYDVKM. CDR3 amino acids: CASSFVWGSMNTEAFF. CDR3 nucleotide sequence: TGTGCCAGCAGTTTTGTTTGGGGATCCATGAACACTGAAGCTTTCTTT.

This rearrangement joins TRBV28 to TRBJ1-4; 8 nucleotides line up with TRBD1. Germline CDR1 MDHEN, CDR2 SYDVKM. The CDR3 extends over 15 amino acids. Trimming took 6 bases from V and 3 from J; bases not matched to a gene: 6. CDR3 DNA sequence: TGTGCCAGCAGCACCCAGGGGGCGCCTAATGAAAAACTGTTTTTT. Amino acids: CASSTQGAPNEKLFF.

The CDR3: CAIRQGNQPQHF. The CDR3 DNA sequence: TGTGCCATCAGACAGGGAAATCAGCCCCAGCATTTT. The rearrangement joins TRBV10-3 to TRBJ1-5; perhaps TRBD1 as D (6 bases). In germline, CDR1 is ENHRY, CDR2 SYGVKD. CDR3 size: 12 residues. V dropped 6 bases and J dropped 4 bases, with 7 bases sitting between them.

The chain is built from TRBV18 and TRBJ2-5, with D tentatively TRBD1 or TRBD2 (5 bases each). Germline CDR1 KGHSH, CDR2 LQKENI. CDR3 length: 16 amino acids. V was pared by 6 bases and J by 0 bases, with 17 bases between. The CDR3 DNA follows: TGTGCCAGCTCTAACCTAATCGGGGCAAACCAAGAGACCCAGTACTTC. Residues: CASSNLIGANQETQYF.

The chain employs TRBV10-3 and TRBJ1-2, with D maybe TRBD1 (6 bases). The CDR3 is made up of 13 amino acids. V was shortened by 6 bases and J by 2 bases, with 10 bases between the two germline ends. Germline assignment: CDR1 ENHRY and CDR2 SYGVKD. The CDR3 region has the DNA TGTGCCATCAGCTTCCAGGGGAACTATGGCTACACCTTC. Encoded protein: CAISFQGNYGYTF.

In the case of this clone: The sample contains more than one DNA sequence encoding this CDR3. The chain carries TRBV18 and TRBJ2-1, with a weak D call TRBD2 (6 bases). Germline CDR1 and CDR2: KGHSH and LQKENI. CDR3 size: 14 residues. Trimming shortened V by 3 bases and J by 4 bases, and 10 bases separated the two germline ends. The CDR3 reads CASSPLASYNEQFF. The CDR3 region has the DNA TGTGCCAGCTCACCGCTAGCGAGTTACAATGAGCAGTTCTTC.

The chain joins TRBV7-2 to TRBJ2-1; 8 nucleotides align to TRBD1. Looked up from germline, CDR1 is SGHTA and CDR2 is FQGNSA. This CDR3 comprises 15 residues. The trim removed 1 base at V and 10 bases at J, leaving 9 bases unmatched. The CDR3 sequence is CASSLDQGARSEQFF. The CDR3 DNA reads as TGTGCCAGCAGCTTAGATCAGGGGGCCCGCTCGGAGCAGTTCTTC.